This TCR beta chain is from a study of shared clonotypes between healthy human individuals. Overall study context: Donor ages ranged 18 to 49 years: a couple of women, a few men. Whole-study findings and limits: Of the naive CD4 clonotypes, about 5% were shared across a handful of donors. Relative to clonotypes present in all four donors, those not shared had lower generation probabilities.

On sorted subsets, replicate PCRs used 200 to 250 ng DNA, or some 28,000 T cell genomes. Here immunoSEQ multiplex PCR was the method, and the copy in TCRdb shows in-frame clones only, minus some. The sample holds hundreds of thousands of clones, around 73% seen once. With regard to this clone: Its antigen is unknown.

Germline CDR1 and CDR2: WNHNN and SYGVQD (reference sequence). This CDR3 spans 15 amino acids. V lost 10 bases and J lost 8, with 24 bases in between. The rearrangement links TRBV10-1 to TRBJ2-1; either TRBD1 or TRBD2 may supply D (5 bases each). The TCR was taken from a woman aged 25 to 39 in good health. The sample consisted of memory CD4+ T cells sorted from blood. Noted subset: CD45RA-negative fraction. The CDR3 sequence is CATSGTLVSADEQFF. CDR3 DNA sequence: TGCGCCACCTCCGGGACGTTAGTTTCCGCGGATGAGCAGTTCTTC.